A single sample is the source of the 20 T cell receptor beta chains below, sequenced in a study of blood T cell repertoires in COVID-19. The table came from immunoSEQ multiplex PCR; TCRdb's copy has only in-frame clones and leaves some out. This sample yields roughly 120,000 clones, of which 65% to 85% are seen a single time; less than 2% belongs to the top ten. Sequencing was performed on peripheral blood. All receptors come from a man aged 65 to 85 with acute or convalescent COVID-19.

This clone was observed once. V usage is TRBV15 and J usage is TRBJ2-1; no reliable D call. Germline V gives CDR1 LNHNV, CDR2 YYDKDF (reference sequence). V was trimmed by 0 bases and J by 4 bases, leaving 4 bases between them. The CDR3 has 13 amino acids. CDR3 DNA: TGTGCCACCAGCAGAGACAGGTACAATGAGCAGTTCTTC. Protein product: CATSRDRYNEQFF.

The CDR3 nucleotides read TGCGCCAGCAGCACGGGACAGTACCGATCTAACTATGGCTACACCTTC. Translation: CASSTGQYRSNYGYTF. The chain has TRBV5-1 and TRBJ1-2, with 7 bases that match TRBD1. Trimming removed 4 bases from V and 0 bases from J; junction bases left unmatched: 9. The CDR3 totals 16 residues. Germline V gene data show CDR1 as SGHRS and CDR2 as YFSETQ.

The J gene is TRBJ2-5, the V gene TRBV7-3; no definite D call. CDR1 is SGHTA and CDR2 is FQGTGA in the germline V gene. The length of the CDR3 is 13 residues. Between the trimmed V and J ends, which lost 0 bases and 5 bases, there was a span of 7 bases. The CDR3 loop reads CASSLTLEETQYF. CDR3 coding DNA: TGTGCCAGCAGCTTAACGTTAGAGGAGACCCAGTACTTC.

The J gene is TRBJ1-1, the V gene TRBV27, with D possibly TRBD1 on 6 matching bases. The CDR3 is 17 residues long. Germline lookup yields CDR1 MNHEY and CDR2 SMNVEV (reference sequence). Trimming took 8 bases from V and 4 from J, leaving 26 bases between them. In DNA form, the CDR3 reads TGTGCCAGCCCCTCCCCGGGGGGCAGGCGGGTGAGCACTGAAGCTTTCTTT. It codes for CASPSPGGRRVSTEAFF.

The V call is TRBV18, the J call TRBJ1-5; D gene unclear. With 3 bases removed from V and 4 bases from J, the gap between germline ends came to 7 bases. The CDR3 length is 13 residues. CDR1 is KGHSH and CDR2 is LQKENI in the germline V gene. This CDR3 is CASSPEVNQPQHF. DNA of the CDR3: TGTGCCAGCTCACCGGAGGTTAATCAGCCCCAGCATTTT. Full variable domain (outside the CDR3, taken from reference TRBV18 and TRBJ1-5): NAGVMQNPRHLVRRRGQEARLRCSPMKGHSHVYWYRQLPEEGLKFMVYLQKENIIDESGMPKERFSAEFPKEGPSILRIQQVVRGDSAAYFCASSPEVNQPQHFGDGTRLSIL.

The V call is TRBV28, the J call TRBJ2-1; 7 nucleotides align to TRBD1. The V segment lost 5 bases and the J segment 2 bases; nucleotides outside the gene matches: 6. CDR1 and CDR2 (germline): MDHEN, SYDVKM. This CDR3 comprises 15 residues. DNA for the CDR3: TGTGCCAGCAGTACCGGGACAGAGACCTACAATGAGCAGTTCTTC. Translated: CASSTGTETYNEQFF.

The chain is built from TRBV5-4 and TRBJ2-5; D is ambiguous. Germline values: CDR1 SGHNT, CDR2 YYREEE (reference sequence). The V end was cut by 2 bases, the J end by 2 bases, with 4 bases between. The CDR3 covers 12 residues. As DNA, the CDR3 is TGTGCCAGCAGCTTTCTACAAGAGACCCAGTACTTC. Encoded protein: CASSFLQETQYF.

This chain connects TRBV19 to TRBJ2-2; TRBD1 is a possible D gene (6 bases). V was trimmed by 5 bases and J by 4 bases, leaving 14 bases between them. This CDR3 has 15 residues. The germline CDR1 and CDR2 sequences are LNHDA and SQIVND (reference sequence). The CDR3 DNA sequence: TGTGCCAGTAGTGCCTACAGGGCGGTCACCGGGGAGCTGTTTTTT. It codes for CASSAYRAVTGELFF.

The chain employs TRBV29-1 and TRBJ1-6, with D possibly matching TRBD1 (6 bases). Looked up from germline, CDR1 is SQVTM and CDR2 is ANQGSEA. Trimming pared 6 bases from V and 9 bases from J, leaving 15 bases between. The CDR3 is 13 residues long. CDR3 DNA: TGCAGCGTCTCACAGGGTTTAGGTTCACCCCTCCACTTT. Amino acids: CSVSQGLGSPLHF.

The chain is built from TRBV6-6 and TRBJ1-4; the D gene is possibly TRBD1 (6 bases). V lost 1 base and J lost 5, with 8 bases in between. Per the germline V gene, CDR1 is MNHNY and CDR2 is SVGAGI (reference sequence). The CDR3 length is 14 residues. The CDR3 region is CASSYYRENEKLFF. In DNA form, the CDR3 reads TGTGCCAGCAGTTACTACAGGGAAAATGAAAAACTGTTTTTT.

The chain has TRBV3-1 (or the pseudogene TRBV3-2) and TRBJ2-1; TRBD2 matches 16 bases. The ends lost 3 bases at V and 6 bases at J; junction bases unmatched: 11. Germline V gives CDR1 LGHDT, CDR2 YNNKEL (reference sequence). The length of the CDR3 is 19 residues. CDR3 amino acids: CASSHMLRGTSGGANEQFF. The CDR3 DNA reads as TGTGCCAGCAGCCATATGTTAAGAGGGACTAGCGGGGGGGCCAATGAGCAGTTCTTC.

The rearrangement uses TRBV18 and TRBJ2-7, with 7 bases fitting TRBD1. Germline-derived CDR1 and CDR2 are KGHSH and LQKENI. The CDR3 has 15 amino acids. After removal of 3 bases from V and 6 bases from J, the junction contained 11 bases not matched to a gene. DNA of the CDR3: TGTGCCAGCTCACCTAATACAGGGGAGTTGAGCGAGCAGTACTTC. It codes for CASSPNTGELSEQYF.

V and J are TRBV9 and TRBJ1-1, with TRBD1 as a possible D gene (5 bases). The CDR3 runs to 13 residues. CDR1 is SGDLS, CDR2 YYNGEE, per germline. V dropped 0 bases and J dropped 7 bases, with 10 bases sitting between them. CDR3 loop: CASSVAGFGEAFF. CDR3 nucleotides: TGTGCCAGCAGCGTAGCAGGGTTCGGTGAAGCTTTCTTT.

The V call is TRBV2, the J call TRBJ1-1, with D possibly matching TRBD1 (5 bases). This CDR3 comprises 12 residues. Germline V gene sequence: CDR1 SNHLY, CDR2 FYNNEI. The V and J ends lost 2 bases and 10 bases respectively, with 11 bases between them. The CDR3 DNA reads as TGTGCCAGCAGTGAACGGGGGGGGAGAGCTTTCTTT. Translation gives CASSERGGRAFF. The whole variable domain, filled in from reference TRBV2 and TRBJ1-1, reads EPEVTQTPSHQVTQMGQEVILRCVPISNHLYFYWYRQILGQKVEFLVSFYNNEISEKSEIFDDQFSVERPDGSNFTLKIRSTKLEDSAMYFCASSERGGRAFFGQGTRLTVV.

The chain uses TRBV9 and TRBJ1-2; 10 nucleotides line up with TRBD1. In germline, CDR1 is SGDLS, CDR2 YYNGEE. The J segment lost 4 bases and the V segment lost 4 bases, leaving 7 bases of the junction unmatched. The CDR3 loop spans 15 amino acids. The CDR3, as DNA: TGTGCCAGCAGCCTAGGGACAGGGGAGGTCTATGGCTACACCTTC. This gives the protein CASSLGTGEVYGYTF.

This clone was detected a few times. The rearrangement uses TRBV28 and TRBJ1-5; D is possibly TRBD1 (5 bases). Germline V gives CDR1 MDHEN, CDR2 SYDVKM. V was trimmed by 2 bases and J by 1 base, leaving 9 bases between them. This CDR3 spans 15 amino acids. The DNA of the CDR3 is TGTGCCAGCAGTTTACCAGGGAGGAGCAATCAGCCCCAGCATTTT. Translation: CASSLPGRSNQPQHF. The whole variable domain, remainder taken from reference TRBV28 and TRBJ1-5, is DVKVTQSSRYLVKRTGEKVFLECVQDMDHENMFWYRQDPGLGLRLIYFSYDVKMKEKGDIPEGYSVSREKKERFSLILESASTNQTSMYLCASSLPGRSNQPQHFGDGTRLSIL.

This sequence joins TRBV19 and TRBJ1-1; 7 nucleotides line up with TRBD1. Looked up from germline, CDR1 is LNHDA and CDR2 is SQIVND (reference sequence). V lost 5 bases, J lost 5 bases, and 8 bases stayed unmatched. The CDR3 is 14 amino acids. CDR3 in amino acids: CASSARQGRTEAFF. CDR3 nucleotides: TGTGCCAGTAGTGCGAGACAGGGAAGGACTGAAGCTTTCTTT.

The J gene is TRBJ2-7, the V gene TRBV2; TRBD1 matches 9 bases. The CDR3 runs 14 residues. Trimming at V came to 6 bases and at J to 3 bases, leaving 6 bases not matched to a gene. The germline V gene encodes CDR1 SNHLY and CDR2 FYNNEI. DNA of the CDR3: TGTGCCAGCAGCCGGGACAGGGTAAGCTACGAGCAGTACTTC. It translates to CASSRDRVSYEQYF.

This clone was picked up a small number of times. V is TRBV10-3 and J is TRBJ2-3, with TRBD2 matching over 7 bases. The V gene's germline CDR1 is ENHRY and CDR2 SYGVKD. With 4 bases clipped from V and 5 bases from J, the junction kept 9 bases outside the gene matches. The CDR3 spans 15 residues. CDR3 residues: CAISGTSRAEDTQYF. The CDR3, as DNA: TGTGCCATCAGTGGGACTAGTAGGGCGGAAGATACGCAGTATTTT.

The CDR3 DNA sequence: TGTGCCAGCAGCCCCCGACATAATAACCACGAGCAGTACTTC. Amino acid sequence: CASSPRHNNHEQYF. V and J are TRBV3-1 (or the pseudogene TRBV3-2) and TRBJ2-7; D gene uncertain. CDR1 and CDR2 from the germline V gene are LGHDT and YNNKEL (reference sequence). V was trimmed by 4 bases and J by 5 bases, leaving 15 bases between them. The CDR3 length is 14 residues.